This T cell receptor beta chain was captured in a study of identical twins. Study-wide findings and caveats: The models systematically underestimated how much out-of-frame TCR alpha was shared in monozygotic twins.

The CDR3 sequence runs 13 residues, both termini included. Germline V lookup: CDR1 SGHTA, CDR2 FQGNSA. As concerns this clonotype: What it binds is not known. Here the CDR3 omits its conserved ending phenylalanine or tryptophan, so a read error is the likely source. Because the CDR3's place on the DNA is in doubt, the DNA is left out and the CDR3 is given as listed by TCRdb.

A single record per CDR3 protein comes from TCRdb applying MiXCR to the 5' RACE reads. The sample gives about 520,000 distinct CDR3 sequences, approximately 22% of which show up once; around 0.91% is in the top ten. In addition, the sample was reused for a study of T cells expressing NK-cell markers.

This rearrangement joins TRBV7-2 to TRBJ1-2; TRBD1 is taken as the D call from the table, unchecked against the DNA. The material sequenced was CD4+ T cells sorted from blood. This receptor was taken from a woman between 18 and 29 years old in good health. CDR3 amino acids: CASSYRTEPPSAL.